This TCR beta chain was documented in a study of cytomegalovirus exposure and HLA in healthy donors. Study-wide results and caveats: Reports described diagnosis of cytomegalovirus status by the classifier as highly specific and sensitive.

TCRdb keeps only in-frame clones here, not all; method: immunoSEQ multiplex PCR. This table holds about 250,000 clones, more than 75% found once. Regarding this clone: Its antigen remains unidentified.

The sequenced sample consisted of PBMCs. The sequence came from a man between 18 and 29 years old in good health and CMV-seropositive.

CDR3 nucleotides: TGCGCCAGCAGCCCACACGAAAACACTGAAGCTTTCTTT. This codes for CASSPHENTEAFF. The chain recombines TRBV5-1 with TRBJ1-1; no firm D call. The germline V gene has CDR1 SGHRS and CDR2 YFSETQ. The V end was cut by 4 bases, the J end by 2 bases, with 9 bases between. The CDR3 has 13 amino acids.